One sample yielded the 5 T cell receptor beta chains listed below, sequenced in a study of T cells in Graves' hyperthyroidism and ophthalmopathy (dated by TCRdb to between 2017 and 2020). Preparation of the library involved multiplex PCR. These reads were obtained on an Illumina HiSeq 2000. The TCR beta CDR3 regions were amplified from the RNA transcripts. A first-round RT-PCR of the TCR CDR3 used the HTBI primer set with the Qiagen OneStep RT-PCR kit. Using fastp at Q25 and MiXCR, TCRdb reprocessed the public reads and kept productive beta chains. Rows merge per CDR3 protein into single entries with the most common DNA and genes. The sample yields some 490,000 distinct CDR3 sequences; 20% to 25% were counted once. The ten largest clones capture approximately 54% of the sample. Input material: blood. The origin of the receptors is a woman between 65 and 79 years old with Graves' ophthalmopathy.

This chain's CDR3 is CATSDFKGARGTDTQYF. CDR3 sequence (DNA): TGTGCCACCAGTGATTTTAAGGGGGCAAGAGGTACAGATACGCAGTATTTT. The chain uses TRBV24-1 and TRBJ2-3; 7 positions match TRBD1. There are 17 residues in the CDR3. The germline CDR1 and CDR2 sequences are KGHDR and SFDVKD. V was clipped by 1 base and J by 3 bases; unmatched bases: 9.

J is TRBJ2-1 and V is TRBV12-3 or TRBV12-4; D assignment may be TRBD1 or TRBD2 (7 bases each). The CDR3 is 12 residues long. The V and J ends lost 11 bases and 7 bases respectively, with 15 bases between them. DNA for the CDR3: TGTGCCCAGGGGGGGGGCATAAATGAGCAGTTCTTC. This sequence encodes CAQGGGINEQFF.

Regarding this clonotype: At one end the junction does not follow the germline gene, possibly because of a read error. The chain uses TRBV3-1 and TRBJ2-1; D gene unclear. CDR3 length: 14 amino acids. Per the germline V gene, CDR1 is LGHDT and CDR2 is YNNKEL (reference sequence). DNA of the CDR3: TGTGTCAGCAGCCACCCTTCCGGTTTGGATGAGCAGTTCTTC. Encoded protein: CVSSHPSGLDEQFF.

As DNA, the CDR3 is TGTGCTAGTGGCCCCCGGGACCCCAACACTGAAGCTTTCTTT. Translated: CASGPRDPNTEAFF. The chain links TRBV12-5 to TRBJ1-1, with D possibly being TRBD1 (5 bases). Between the trimmed V and J ends, which lost 6 bases and 2 bases, there was a span of 13 bases. Germline V gene lookup returns CDR1 LGHNT and CDR2 FRNRAP. This CDR3 has 14 amino acids. The whole variable domain, remainder taken from reference TRBV12-5 and TRBJ1-1, is DARVTQTPRHKVTEMGQEVTMRCQPILGHNTVFWYRQTMMQGLELLAYFRNRAPLDDSGMPKDRFSAEMPDATLATLKIQPSEPRDSAVYFCASGPRDPNTEAFFGQGTRLTVV.

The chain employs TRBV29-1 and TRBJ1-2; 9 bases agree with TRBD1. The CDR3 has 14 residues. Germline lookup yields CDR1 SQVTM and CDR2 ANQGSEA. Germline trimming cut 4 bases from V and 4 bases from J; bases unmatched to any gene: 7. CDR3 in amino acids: CSVGLGTGPYGYTF. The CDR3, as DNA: TGCAGCGTTGGCTTGGGGACAGGGCCCTATGGCTACACCTTC.